The following is a T cell receptor beta chain sequence with its context. The antigen is not known. CDR1 is ENHRY, CDR2 SYGVKD, per germline. The CDR3 sequence is 11 residues long. Trimming removed 10 bases from V and 4 bases from J, with 10 bases in between. Amplified TCR beta CDR3 regions derived from RNA transcripts. Carried out on the TCR CDR3, a first-round RT-PCR used the HTBI primer set. TCRdb independently ran MiXCR on the multiplex PCR reads; one entry per CDR3 protein. The table shows 700,000 or so distinct CDR3 sequences, with around 15% occurring only once. These data originate in a study of T cells in Graves' hyperthyroidism and ophthalmopathy. As for the study in general: Peripheral blood was collected at initial diagnosis, before any treatment.

Study conclusions and caveats: Ophthalmopathy, which appeared later, was predicted by the model a median about 6 months before onset.

Material: blood. The chain has TRBV10-3 and TRBJ2-5, with unresolved D. This sequence originates from a woman aged 50 to 65 with Graves' ophthalmopathy. CDR3 protein: CATTGGETQYF. CDR3 coding DNA: TGTGCCACCACGGGCGGAGAGACCCAGTACTTC.